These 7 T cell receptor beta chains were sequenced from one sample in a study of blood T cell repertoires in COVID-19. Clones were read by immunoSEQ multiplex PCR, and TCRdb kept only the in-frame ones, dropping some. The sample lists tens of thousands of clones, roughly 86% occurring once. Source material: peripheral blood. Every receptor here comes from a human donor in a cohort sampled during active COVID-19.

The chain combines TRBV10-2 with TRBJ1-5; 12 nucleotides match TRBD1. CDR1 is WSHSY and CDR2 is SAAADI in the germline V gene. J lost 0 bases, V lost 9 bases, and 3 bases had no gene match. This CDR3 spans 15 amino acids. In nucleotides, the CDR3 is TGCGCCAGGGGACAGGGGGCAAATAGCAATCAGCCCCAGCATTTT. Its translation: CARGQGANSNQPQHF.

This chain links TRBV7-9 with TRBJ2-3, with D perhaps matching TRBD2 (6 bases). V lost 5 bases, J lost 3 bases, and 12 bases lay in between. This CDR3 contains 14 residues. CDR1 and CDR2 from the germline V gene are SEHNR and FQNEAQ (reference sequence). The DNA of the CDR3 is TGTGCCAGCAGCACACCCGGGGGTACAGATACGCAGTATTTT. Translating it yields CASSTPGGTDTQYF.

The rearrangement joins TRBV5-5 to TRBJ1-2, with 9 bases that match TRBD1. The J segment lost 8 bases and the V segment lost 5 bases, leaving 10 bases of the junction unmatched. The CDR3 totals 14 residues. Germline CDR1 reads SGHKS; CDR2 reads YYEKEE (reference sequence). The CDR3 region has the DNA TGTGCCAGCAGACCATTAACAGGGGGCGAGGGCTACACCTTC. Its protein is CASRPLTGGEGYTF.

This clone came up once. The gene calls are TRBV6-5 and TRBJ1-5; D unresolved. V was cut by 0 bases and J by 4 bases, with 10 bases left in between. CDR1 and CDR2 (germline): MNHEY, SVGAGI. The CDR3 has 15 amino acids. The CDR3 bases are TGTGCCAGCAGTTACTCGTGGCAGAAAAATCAGCCCCAGCATTTT. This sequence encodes CASSYSWQKNQPQHF.

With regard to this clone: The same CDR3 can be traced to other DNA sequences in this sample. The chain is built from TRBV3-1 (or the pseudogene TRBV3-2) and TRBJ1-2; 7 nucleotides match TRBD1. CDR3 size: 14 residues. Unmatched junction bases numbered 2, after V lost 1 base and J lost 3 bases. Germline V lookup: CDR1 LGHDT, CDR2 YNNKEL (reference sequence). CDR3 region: CASSQGTGDYGYTF. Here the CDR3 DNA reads TGTGCCAGCAGCCAAGGGACAGGAGACTATGGCTACACCTTC.

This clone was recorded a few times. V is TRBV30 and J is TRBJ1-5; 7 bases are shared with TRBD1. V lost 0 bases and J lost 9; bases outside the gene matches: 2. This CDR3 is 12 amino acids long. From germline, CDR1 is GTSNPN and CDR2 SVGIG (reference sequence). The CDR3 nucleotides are TGTGCCTGGAGTGTACAGGGGCGGCCCCAGCATTTT. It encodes CAWSVQGRPQHF.

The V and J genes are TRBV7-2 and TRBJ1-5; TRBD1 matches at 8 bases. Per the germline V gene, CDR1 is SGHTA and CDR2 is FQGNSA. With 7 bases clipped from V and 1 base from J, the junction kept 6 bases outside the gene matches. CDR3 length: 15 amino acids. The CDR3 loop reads CASTPGTGSNQPQHF. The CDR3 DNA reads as TGTGCCAGCACCCCGGGGACAGGAAGCAATCAGCCCCAGCATTTT.